This TCR beta chain was captured in a study of blood T cell repertoires in COVID-19. Study at large: Whether acute or convalescent, the COVID-19 samples came from the United States, Italy and Spain.

Adults between about 18 and 95 years of age took part from approximately 24 US areas. Participants had their cohort set by participant-reported clinical history. Original analysis: How many nucleated cells were present was estimated from reference gene primer amplification. Measured with immunoSEQ multiplex PCR; TCRdb has only the in-frame clones, and not every one. V and J calls and clone size come straight from that table; D and trimming were deduced from the DNA. The sample yields fewer than 450,000 clones, approximately 88% seen once. Only one count was recorded for this clone. Germline loops: CDR1 SGHAT, CDR2 FQNNGV. With V trimmed by 6 bases and J by 4 bases, 7 bases remained unmatched. The CDR3 is 16 residues long.

The sample comprised PBMCs or T cells enriched from blood (not recorded which). This chain links TRBV11-2 with TRBJ2-3; TRBD2 matches 13 bases. This TCR was recovered from a woman aged 35 to 49 with acute COVID-19. The chain's CDR3 is CASRPTSGGAPDTQYF. CDR3 sequence (DNA): TGTGCCAGCAGGCCAACTAGCGGGGGGGCCCCAGATACGCAGTATTTT.